This TCR beta chain emerged from a study of control samples from healthy donors and cancer patients. Libraries were prepared by immunoSEQ multiplex PCR; TCRdb keeps only in-frame clonotypes and omits some of them. The top ten hold under 10% of the sample, which has over 85,000 clones, roughly nine tenths seen once. Per the germline V gene, CDR1 is MNHEY and CDR2 is SVGAGI. The germline V and J ends were trimmed by 0 bases and 4 bases, with 10 bases remaining between them. The CDR3 loop spans 15 amino acids. The V call is TRBV6-5, the J call TRBJ1-3; D is ambiguous. Sequencing was performed on PBMCs. The clonotype comes from a woman between 45 and 65 years old with colorectal cancer. The CDR3 is CASSYSGRSGNTIYF. The CDR3 DNA is TGTGCCAGCAGTTACTCGGGCAGATCCGGAAACACCATATATTTT.